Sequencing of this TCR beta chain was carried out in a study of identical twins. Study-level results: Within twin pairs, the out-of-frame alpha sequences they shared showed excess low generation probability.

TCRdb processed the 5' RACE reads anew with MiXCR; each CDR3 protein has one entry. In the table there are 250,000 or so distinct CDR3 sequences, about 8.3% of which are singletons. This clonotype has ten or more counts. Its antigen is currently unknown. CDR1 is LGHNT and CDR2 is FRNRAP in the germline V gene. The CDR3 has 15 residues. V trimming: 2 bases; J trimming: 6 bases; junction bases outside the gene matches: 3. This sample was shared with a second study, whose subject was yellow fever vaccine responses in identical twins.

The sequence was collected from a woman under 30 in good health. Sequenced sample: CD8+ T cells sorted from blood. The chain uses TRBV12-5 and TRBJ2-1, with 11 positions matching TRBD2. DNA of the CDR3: TGTGCTAGTGGTTTGTCGGGACTAGCGGTCAATGAGCAGTTCTTC. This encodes CASGLSGLAVNEQFF.